The next 5 T cell receptor beta chains were all read from a single sample in a study of T cell changes during pregnancy in multiple sclerosis. The repertoire was sequenced with immunoSEQ multiplex PCR; TCRdb's copy has only in-frame clones and lacks some. This table holds 40,000 to 50,000 clones, 85% to 95% found once. Source: CD8+ T cells from peripheral blood mononuclear cells, taken in the third trimester of pregnancy. The receptors derive from a female donor with multiple sclerosis, enrolled in a pregnancy study.

The chain uses TRBV23-1 and TRBJ1-1; 9 bases are a match to TRBD1. TRBV23-1 is marked as an open reading frame, function uncertain. This CDR3 has 17 residues. V lost 3 bases and J lost 4; bases outside the gene matches: 12. The CDR3 bases are TGCGCCAGCAGTCAGCCGACAGGGGGTGGGGCGGGCACTGAAGCTTTCTTT. Translating gives CASSQPTGGGAGTEAFF.

This chain joins TRBV5-1 and TRBJ2-7; 10 bases line up with TRBD1. The germline gives CDR1 SGHRS, CDR2 YFSETQ. Trimming took 4 bases from V and 0 from J; bases not matched to a gene: 4. The CDR3 consists of 15 residues. CDR3 DNA sequence: TGCGCCAGCAGCCCGGACAGGGGGGCCTCCTACGAGCAGTACTTC. Translation gives CASSPDRGASYEQYF.

V is TRBV9 and J is TRBJ2-3; 7 bases are shared with TRBD1. CDR1 and CDR2 (germline): SGDLS, YYNGEE. The V segment lost 2 bases and the J segment 1 base; nucleotides outside the gene matches: 1. CDR3 size: 14 residues. Here the CDR3 reads CASSVQGGTDTQYF. CDR3 bases: TGTGCCAGCAGCGTGCAGGGGGGCACAGATACGCAGTATTTT.

This clone is a singleton in its sample. V is TRBV19 and J is TRBJ1-1; D remains unclear. The CDR3 is 16 amino acids. Trimming removed 7 bases at V and 1 base at J, with 19 bases between. In germline, CDR1 is LNHDA, CDR2 SQIVND (reference sequence). CDR3 nucleotides: TGTGCCAGTACCCCCTGGGCACTTATGACGAACACTGAAGCTTTCTTT. Its translation: CASTPWALMTNTEAFF.

The chain has TRBV4-1 and TRBJ2-7; D call uncertain. Germline CDR1 and CDR2: MGHRA and YSYEKL. V shed 2 bases and J shed 4 bases, with 9 bases lying between them. The CDR3 sequence is 13 residues long. The CDR3 DNA reads TGCGCCAGCAGCCAACACAGTCTATACGAGCAGTACTTC. Residues: CASSQHSLYEQYF.